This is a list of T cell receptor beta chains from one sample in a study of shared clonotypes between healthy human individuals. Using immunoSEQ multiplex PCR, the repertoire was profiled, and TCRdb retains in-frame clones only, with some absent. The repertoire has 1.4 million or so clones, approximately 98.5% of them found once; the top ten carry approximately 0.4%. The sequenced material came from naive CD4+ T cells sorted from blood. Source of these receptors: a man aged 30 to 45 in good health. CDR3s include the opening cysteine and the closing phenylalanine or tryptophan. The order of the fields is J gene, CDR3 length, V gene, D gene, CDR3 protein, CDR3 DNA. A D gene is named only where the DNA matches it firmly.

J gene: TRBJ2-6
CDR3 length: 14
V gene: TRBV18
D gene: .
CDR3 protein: CASSPLSGANVLTF
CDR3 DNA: TGTGCCAGCTCGCCCCTCTCTGGGGCCAACGTCCTGACTTTC

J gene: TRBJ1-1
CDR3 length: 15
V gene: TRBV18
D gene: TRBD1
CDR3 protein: CASSLGGVGNTEAFF
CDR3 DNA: TGTGCCAGCTCACTAGGGGGCGTAGGGAACACTGAAGCTTTCTTT

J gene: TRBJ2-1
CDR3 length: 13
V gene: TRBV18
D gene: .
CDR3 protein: CASSPPVVDEQFF
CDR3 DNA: TGTGCCAGCTCACCGCCCGTCGTTGATGAGCAGTTCTTC

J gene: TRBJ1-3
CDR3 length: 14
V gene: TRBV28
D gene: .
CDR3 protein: CATKGEFSGNTIYF
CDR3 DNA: TGTGCCACCAAGGGAGAGTTCTCTGGAAACACCATATATTTT

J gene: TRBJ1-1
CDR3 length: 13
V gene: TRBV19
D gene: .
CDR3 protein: CASRPAKNTEAFF
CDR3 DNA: TGTGCCAGTAGGCCAGCTAAGAACACTGAAGCTTTCTTT

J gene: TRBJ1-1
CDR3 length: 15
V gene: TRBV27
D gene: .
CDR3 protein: CASSFSRGGGTEAFF
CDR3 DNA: TGTGCCAGCAGTTTCTCGCGGGGAGGGGGTACTGAAGCTTTCTTT

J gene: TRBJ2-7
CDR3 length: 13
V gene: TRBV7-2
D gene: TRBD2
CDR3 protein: CASSAGGSYEQYF
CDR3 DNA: TGTGCCAGCAGCGCGGGGGGGTCCTACGAGCAGTACTTC

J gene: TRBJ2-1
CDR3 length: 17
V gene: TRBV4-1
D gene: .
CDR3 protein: CASSLFSRGLGGDEQFF
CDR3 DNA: TGCGCCAGCAGCCTTTTCTCGCGGGGACTAGGGGGCGATGAGCAGTTCTTC

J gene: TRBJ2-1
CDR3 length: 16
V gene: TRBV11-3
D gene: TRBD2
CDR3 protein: CASSSRTSGLVSEQFF
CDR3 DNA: TGTGCCAGCAGCTCCCGGACTAGCGGGCTTGTGAGTGAGCAGTTCTTC

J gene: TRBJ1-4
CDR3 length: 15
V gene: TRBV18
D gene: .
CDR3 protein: CASSPLRGTDEKLFF
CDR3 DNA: TGTGCCAGCTCACCACTAAGAGGGACGGATGAAAAACTGTTTTTT